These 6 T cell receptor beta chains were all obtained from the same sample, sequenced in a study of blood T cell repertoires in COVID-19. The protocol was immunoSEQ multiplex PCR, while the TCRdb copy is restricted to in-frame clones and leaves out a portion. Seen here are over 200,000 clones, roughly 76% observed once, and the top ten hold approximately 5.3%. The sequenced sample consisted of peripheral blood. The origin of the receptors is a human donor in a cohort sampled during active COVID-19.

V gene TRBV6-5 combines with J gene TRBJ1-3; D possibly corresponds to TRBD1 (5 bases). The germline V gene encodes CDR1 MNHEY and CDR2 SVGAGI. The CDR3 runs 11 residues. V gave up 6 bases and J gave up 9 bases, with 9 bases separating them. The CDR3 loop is CASSQGGTIYF. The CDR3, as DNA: TGTGCCAGCAGCCAGGGTGGCACCATATATTTT.

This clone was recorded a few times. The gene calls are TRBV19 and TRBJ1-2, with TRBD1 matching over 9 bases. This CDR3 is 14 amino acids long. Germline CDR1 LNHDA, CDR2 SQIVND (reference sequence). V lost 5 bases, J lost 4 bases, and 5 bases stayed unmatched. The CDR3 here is CASSHRGQGYGYTF. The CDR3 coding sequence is TGTGCCAGTAGTCATCGGGGACAGGGCTATGGCTACACCTTC.

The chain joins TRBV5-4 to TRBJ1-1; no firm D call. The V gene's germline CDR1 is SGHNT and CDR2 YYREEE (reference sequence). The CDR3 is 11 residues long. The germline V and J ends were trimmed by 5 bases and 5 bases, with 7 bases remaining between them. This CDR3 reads CASSIGTEAFF. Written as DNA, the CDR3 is TGTGCCAGCAGTATCGGGACTGAAGCTTTCTTT.

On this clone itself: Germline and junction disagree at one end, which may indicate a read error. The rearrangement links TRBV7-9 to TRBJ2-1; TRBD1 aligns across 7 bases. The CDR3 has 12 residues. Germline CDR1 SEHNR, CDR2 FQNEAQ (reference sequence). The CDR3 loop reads CASSLGTDNRIF. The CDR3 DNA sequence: TGTGCCAGCAGCCTCGGGACAGACAATCGAATCTTC.

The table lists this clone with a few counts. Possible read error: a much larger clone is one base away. DNA of the CDR3: TGTGCCAGCAGCGAGGATCCCTACGAGCAGTACTTC. Translated: CASSEDPYEQYF. This chain links TRBV7-8 with TRBJ2-7; the D is unclear. V dropped 5 bases and J dropped 2 bases, with 7 bases sitting between them. The CDR3 is 12 residues long. The germline CDR1 and CDR2 sequences are SGHVS and FQNEAQ.

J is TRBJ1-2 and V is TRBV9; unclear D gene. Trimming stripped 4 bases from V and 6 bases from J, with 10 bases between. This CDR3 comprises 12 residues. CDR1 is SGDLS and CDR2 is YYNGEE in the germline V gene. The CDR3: CASSRIRDGYTF. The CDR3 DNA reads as TGTGCCAGCAGCCGAATCCGGGATGGCTACACCTTC.